Given below is one T cell receptor (beta chain) in context. These data belong to a study of T cell responses to AZD1222 COVID-19 vaccine. Assay: immunoSEQ multiplex PCR; the TCRdb copy retains only in-frame clones and omits some. In the table there are 100,000 to 150,000 clones, 75% to 95% of which are singletons. The source was peripheral blood, collected 28 days after the second AZD1222 dose. This TCR was sampled from an adult who received the AZD1222 COVID-19 vaccine.

Here the CDR3 reads CASSGGGGDLSSYNEQFF. CDR3 DNA: TGTGCCAGCAGCGGGGGGGGCGGGGACCTGAGCTCCTACAATGAGCAGTTCTTC. The chain couples TRBV7-6 to TRBJ2-1; tentatively, D is TRBD2 (7 bases). Trimming pared 5 bases from V and 0 bases from J, leaving 20 bases between. The V gene's germline CDR1 is SGHVS and CDR2 FNYEAQ. This CDR3 is built from 18 residues.